These 23 T cell receptor beta chains share one sample of origin, sequenced in a study of identical twins. TCRdb reprocessed the 5' RACE reads via MiXCR and lists one record per CDR3 protein. This repertoire shows around 670,000 distinct CDR3 sequences, roughly 6% found once; its top ten account for approximately 2%. Sequenced sample: naive T cells sorted from blood. The receptors were sampled from a man younger than 35 in good health.

This clonotype was recorded at least ten times. V is TRBV20-1 and J is TRBJ2-2; 10 nucleotides agree with TRBD1. V shed 6 bases and J 4 bases; nucleotides not matched to a gene: 11. Germline-derived CDR1 and CDR2 are DFQATT and SNEGSKA (reference sequence). This CDR3 is 16 amino acids long. The CDR3 DNA sequence: TGCAGTGCCCCCCGTTCCAGGACAGGGGGCACCGGGGAGCTGTTTTTT. It codes for CSAPRSRTGGTGELFF.

In its sample, this clonotype was seen many times. The chain uses TRBV6-5 and TRBJ2-1; 8 nucleotides agree with TRBD1. This CDR3 has 11 amino acids. Germline values: CDR1 MNHEY, CDR2 SVGAGI. The CDR3 DNA reads as TGTGCTACAGGGGGAGTCTATGAGCAGTTCTTC. Its protein is CATGGVYEQFF.

In this sample, this clonotype turned up many times. The V and J genes are TRBV12-3 or TRBV12-4 and TRBJ1-5, with no clear D. Trimming cost V 2 bases and J 5 bases, with 10 bases left between them. The CDR3 contains 14 residues. The CDR3 here is CASSLSRSHQPQHF. The CDR3 DNA reads as TGTGCCAGCAGTTTAAGTAGATCTCATCAGCCCCAGCATTTT.

This clonotype was detected ten times or more. The chain carries TRBV9 and TRBJ2-5; 8 nucleotides line up with TRBD2. V was pared by 3 bases and J by 4 bases, with 17 bases of the junction left unmatched. Germline CDR1 SGDLS, CDR2 YYNGEE. The CDR3 sequence is 18 residues long. The CDR3 region has the DNA TGTGCCAGCAGCGCCCTACACGAACCAGCGGGAGTCCCAGAGACCCAGTACTTC. It yields the protein CASSALHEPAGVPETQYF.

V usage is TRBV20-1 and J usage is TRBJ2-1; 13 nucleotides match TRBD2. CDR1 DFQATT and CDR2 SNEGSKA come from the germline V gene (reference sequence). CDR3 length: 14 residues. V dropped 7 bases and J dropped 7; count of bases not matched to a gene: 7. As DNA, the CDR3 is TGCAGTGTATTGACTAGCGGGAGGTTGAATGAGCAGTTCTTC. It specifies CSVLTSGRLNEQFF.

This clonotype was counted ten times or more. The rearrangement links TRBV20-1 to TRBJ2-2; a possible D gene is TRBD1 (6 bases). This CDR3 contains 17 residues. Trimming took off 1 base at V and 3 bases at J, with 18 bases between the two ends. Germline CDR1 and CDR2: DFQATT and SNEGSKA (reference sequence). In DNA form, the CDR3 reads TGCAGTGCTAGAGTAGTAGGTTTGACAGGTCACACCGGGGAGCTGTTTTTT. This encodes CSARVVGLTGHTGELFF.

The J gene is TRBJ2-5, the V gene TRBV27; D perhaps matches TRBD2 (5 bases). In germline, CDR1 is MNHEY, CDR2 SMNVEV (reference sequence). The V gene lost 3 bases and the J gene lost 1 base, with 9 bases spanning the gap. There are 14 residues in the CDR3. CDR3 in amino acids: CASSFTGSQETQYF. DNA for the CDR3: TGTGCCAGCAGTTTTACGGGGTCCCAAGAGACCCAGTACTTC.

This clonotype has only a few counts. This sequence joins TRBV11-2 and TRBJ2-3; D not certain. V gave up 7 bases and J gave up 8 bases, with 16 bases separating them. CDR1 is SGHAT and CDR2 is FQNNGV in the germline V gene. The CDR3 sequence is 13 residues long. The CDR3 bases are TGTGCCAGCACCCCTGAACGATATAGTACGCAGTATTTT. Its translation: CASTPERYSTQYF. Supplemented by reference TRBV11-2 and TRBJ2-3, the full variable domain reads EAGVAQSPRYKIIEKRQSVAFWCNPISGHATLYWYQQILGQGPKLLIQFQNNGVVDDSQLPKDRFSAERLKGVDSTLKIQPAKLEDSAVYLCASTPERYSTQYFGPGTRLTVL.

This clonotype was seen at least ten times. This chain joins TRBV6-2 or TRBV6-3 and TRBJ2-7, with a tentative D call TRBD2 (6 bases). V lost 4 bases and J 5 bases, leaving 12 bases between the germline ends. CDR3 length: 13 amino acids. The V gene's germline CDR1 is MNHEY and CDR2 SVGEGT. The DNA of the CDR3 is TGTGCCAGCAGTTTTTCGGGGGACCACGAGCAGTACGTC. Protein sequence: CASSFSGDHEQYV.

This clonotype was counted ten times or more. The rearrangement joins TRBV24-1 to TRBJ2-3, with D tentatively TRBD1 (6 bases). Germline V gene data show CDR1 as KGHDR and CDR2 as SFDVKD. V shed 3 bases and J shed 10 bases, with 13 bases lying between them. CDR3 length: 13 amino acids. The CDR3 DNA follows: TGTGCCACCAGTGATAACAGGGAACGGCCGCAGTATTTT. Translating gives CATSDNRERPQYF.

CDR3 DNA: TGTGCCAGCAGCGTGGGGTATGAGCAGTTCTTC. This translates into CASSVGYEQFF. The rearrangement links TRBV28 to TRBJ2-1; D remains ambiguous. V lost 6 bases, J lost 8 bases, and 8 bases lay in between. CDR1 and CDR2 from the germline V gene are MDHEN and SYDVKM. The CDR3 is 11 residues long.

This clonotype was seen just once. At one end, the junction sequence differs from germline, possibly due to a read error. The chain uses TRBV2 and TRBJ2-2; D is perhaps TRBD2 (5 bases). Germline V lookup: CDR1 SNHLY, CDR2 FYNNEI. The CDR3 spans 17 residues. CDR3 DNA: TGTGCCAGCATCCAAGGCCGAGCCGGGTATGCCGGGGAGCTGTTTTATTTT. Translating it yields CASIQGRAGYAGELFYF.

The chain recombines TRBV4-2 with TRBJ2-6; D is unresolved. The germline gives CDR1 LGHNA, CDR2 YNFKEQ. V was pared by 0 bases and J by 2 bases, with 8 bases between. The CDR3 loop spans 16 amino acids. The DNA of the CDR3 is TGTGCCAGCAGCCAAGACAACTCCGCTGGGGCCAACGTCCTGACTTTC. It codes for CASSQDNSAGANVLTF.

The rearrangement joins TRBV5-1 to TRBJ2-2; D tentatively fits TRBD1 or TRBD2 (5 bases each). The CDR3 has 16 amino acids. Germline-derived CDR1 and CDR2 are SGHRS and YFSETQ. V was shortened by 4 bases and J by 4 bases, with 17 bases between the two germline ends. The CDR3 nucleotides read TGCGCCAGCAGCCCCCTACCGGGGCCCCTCACCGGGGAGCTGTTTTTT. Translating gives CASSPLPGPLTGELFF.

The chain uses TRBV5-1 and TRBJ2-2, with 9 nucleotides matching TRBD1. CDR3 length equals 20 residues. J was trimmed by 1 base and V by 4 bases; bases with no gene match: 17. Germline lookup yields CDR1 SGHRS and CDR2 YFSETQ. The DNA of the CDR3 is TGCGCCAGCAGCCAATTGTACACAATCCGGGGACAGGGGAACACCGGGGAGCTGTTTTTT. It specifies CASSQLYTIRGQGNTGELFF.

This clonotype appeared many times. The rearrangement joins TRBV29-1 to TRBJ2-3; the D is unclear. Trimming took 7 bases from V and 0 from J, leaving 11 bases between them. Germline CDR1 and CDR2: SQVTM and ANQGSEA. The length of the CDR3 is 13 residues. CDR3 bases: TGCAGCGCCTCTATCTCTAGCACAGATACGCAGTATTTT. Translated: CSASISSTDTQYF.

This clonotype was detected many times. V gene TRBV28 combines with J gene TRBJ2-2; tentatively, D is TRBD1 (6 bases). V dropped 1 base and J dropped 5 bases, with 14 bases sitting between them. Germline CDR1 is MDHEN and CDR2 is SYDVKM. CDR3 length: 16 amino acids. CDR3 sequence (DNA): TGTGCCAGCAGTTTATTGGTACAGGGCCTAACCGGGGAGCTGTTTTTT. It encodes CASSLLVQGLTGELFF.

This clonotype was picked up many times. This sequence joins TRBV24-1 and TRBJ2-1; 9 bases line up with TRBD1. The CDR3 has 18 amino acids. Germline V CDR1 and CDR2: KGHDR, SFDVKD. J gave up 8 bases and V 3 bases, and 16 bases lay outside the gene matches. CDR3 nucleotides: TGTGCCACCAGTGATATCGGGTCCGGACAGGGGATGATCGATGAGCAGTTCTTC. The encoded protein is CATSDIGSGQGMIDEQFF.

The V gene is TRBV3-1, the J gene TRBJ2-1; D is perhaps TRBD2 (6 bases). Trimming shortened V by 6 bases and J by 2 bases, and 26 bases separated the two germline ends. This CDR3 comprises 19 residues. Looked up from germline, CDR1 is LGHDT and CDR2 is YNNKEL (reference sequence). In nucleotides, the CDR3 is TGTGCCAGCAGTTCCGCGGGGCCCAGCGTCCTTATCCCCTACAATGAGCAGTTCTTC. Its protein is CASSSAGPSVLIPYNEQFF.

This clonotype turned up a few times. This chain connects TRBV20-1 to TRBJ1-2, with 7 bases identical to TRBD1. Germline V lookup: CDR1 DFQATT, CDR2 SNEGSKA (reference sequence). The CDR3 sequence is 13 residues long. Trimming at V came to 6 bases and at J to 4 bases, leaving 8 bases not matched to a gene. The CDR3 sequence is CSALTGSGYGYTF. The CDR3 coding sequence is TGCAGTGCGCTGACAGGGAGCGGCTATGGCTACACCTTC.

The V gene is TRBV21-1, the J gene TRBJ2-7. TRBV21-1 is marked as a pseudogene. This CDR3 is built from 12 residues. CDR3 sequence reads: CASNTIGHEQYV. The CDR3 nucleotides read TGTGCCAGCAACACAATAGGCCACGAGCAGTACGTC.

This clonotype was observed a few times. The CDR3 DNA sequence: TGTGCCAGCAGCCAAGATATCACGGGAGCGGAGACCCAGTACTTC. It yields the protein CASSQDITGAETQYF. The chain carries TRBV3-1 and TRBJ2-5; the D gene is possibly TRBD2 (6 bases). The CDR3 is 15 residues long. V lost 0 bases and J 5 bases, leaving 13 bases between the germline ends. Germline-derived CDR1 and CDR2 are LGHDT and YNNKEL (reference sequence).

This clonotype was observed a handful of times. The rearrangement joins TRBV7-9 to TRBJ2-5; 7 bases fit TRBD2. Germline V lookup: CDR1 SEHNR, CDR2 FQNEAQ (reference sequence). There are 15 residues in the CDR3. With 5 bases clipped from V and 5 bases from J, the junction kept 11 bases outside the gene matches. In DNA, the CDR3 is TGTGCCAGCAGCCCTCTGGGCGGGAGTAGGGAGACCCAGTACTTC. Its protein product is CASSPLGGSRETQYF.